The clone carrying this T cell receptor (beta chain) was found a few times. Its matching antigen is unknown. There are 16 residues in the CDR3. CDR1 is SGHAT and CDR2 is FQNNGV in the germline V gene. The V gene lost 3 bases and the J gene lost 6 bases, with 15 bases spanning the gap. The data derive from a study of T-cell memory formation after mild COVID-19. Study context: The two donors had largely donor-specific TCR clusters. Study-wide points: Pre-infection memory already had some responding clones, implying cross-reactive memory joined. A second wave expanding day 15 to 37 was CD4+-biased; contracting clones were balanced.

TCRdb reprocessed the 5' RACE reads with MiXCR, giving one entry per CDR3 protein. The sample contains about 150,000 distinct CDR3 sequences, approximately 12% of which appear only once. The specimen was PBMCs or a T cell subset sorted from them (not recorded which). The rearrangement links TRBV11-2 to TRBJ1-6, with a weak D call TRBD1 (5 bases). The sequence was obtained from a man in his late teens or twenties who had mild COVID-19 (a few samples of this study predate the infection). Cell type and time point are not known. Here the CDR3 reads CASSFVRAGANSPLHF. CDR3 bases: TGTGCCAGCAGCTTTGTTCGTGCCGGGGCTAATTCACCCCTCCACTTT.